This T cell receptor beta chain is from a study of blood T cell repertoires in COVID-19. Study in general: The United States, Italy and Spain were the sources of the acute and convalescent COVID-19 samples. Sources were T cells, B-cell-depleted T cells, or PBMCs; the material itself was cDNA or gDNA.

Sequencing used immunoSEQ multiplex PCR; TCRdb keeps in-frame clones, though not all of them. This table holds tens of thousands of clones, roughly 84% found once. V was shortened by 5 bases and J by 4 bases, with 11 bases between the two germline ends. The CDR3 extends over 13 amino acids. Germline V lookup: CDR1 KGHSY, CDR2 FQNENV. The sequenced material came from peripheral blood. The V and J genes are TRBV16 and TRBJ1-2, with D unresolved. The sequence was collected from an older man with acute or convalescent COVID-19. The CDR3 nucleotides read TGTGCCAGCAGCGACTCGGTTGGCTATGGCTACACCTTC. It codes for CASSDSVGYGYTF.